The T cell receptor (beta chain) described here comes from a study of cytomegalovirus exposure and HLA in healthy donors. In the PCR, 60 Vbeta and 13 Jbeta primers were used. Clones were read by immunoSEQ multiplex PCR, and TCRdb kept only the in-frame ones, dropping some. The sample includes approximately 120,000 clones, 69% seen only once; the top ten take 5.4%. The CDR3 extends over 16 amino acids. CDR1 is MNHEY and CDR2 is SVGAGI in the germline V gene. For this clone: At one end the junction does not follow the germline gene, possibly because of a read error.

Sequenced: PBMCs. The clonotype originates from a woman aged 70 to 79 in good health and CMV-seropositive. The rearrangement links TRBV6-5 to TRBJ2-5, with 8 bases aligning to TRBD1. The CDR3: CVSSSPGQVLQETQYF. The CDR3 DNA is TGTGTCAGCAGTTCTCCGGGACAGGTACTCCAAGAGACCCAGTACTTC.